This T cell receptor (beta chain) originates from a study of control samples from healthy donors and cancer patients. Sequencing used immunoSEQ multiplex PCR; TCRdb keeps in-frame clones, though not all of them. The sample carries 390,000 or so clones, over 75% recorded once. Germline lookup yields CDR1 SEHNR and CDR2 FQNEAQ (reference sequence). The CDR3 consists of 13 residues. Unmatched junction bases numbered 2, after V lost 5 bases and J lost 7 bases. This clone was found a few times. This receptor was identified in a man aged 40-49 years with head and neck cancer. The genes are TRBV7-9 and TRBJ1-5; the match to TRBD1 covers 10 bases. The sequenced sample was PBMCs. DNA of the CDR3: TGTGCCAGCAGCCGGACAGGGGGACAGCCCCAGCATTTT. This codes for CASSRTGGQPQHF.